The rows below give T cell receptor beta chains drawn from one sample of a study of vaccination effects on CD4 cells after COVID-19. Repertoires were generated with immunoSEQ multiplex PCR, while TCRdb's copy carries only in-frame clones and drops some. This table has more than 35,000 clones, approximately 70% appearing once. These receptors' targets are unknown. The material was CD4+ T cells from PBMCs cultured with a peptide pool, obtained before COVID-19 vaccination. These receptors were obtained from a human donor who had a prior SARS-CoV-2 infection. The CDR3 runs from the conserved cysteine through the conserved F or W. D genes are given only for firm matches. The listing skips clone size in some rows; elsewhere it reads once, few, many or a size class.

CDR3 protein	D gene	V gene	clone size
CASSLGPSWYQPQHF	.	TRBV5-8	.
CASSLAPGQTDTQYF	.	TRBV5-5	.
CASSEGNEKLFF	.	TRBV28	.
CASSEASLAGEETQYF	TRBD2	TRBV6-1	.
CASSSGGRLFGATNEKLFF	.	TRBV27	few
CASSLGTLSSYNEQFF	.	TRBV11-3	.
CASSEEHRTEAFF	.	TRBV6-1	.
CASSFVGKLFF	.	TRBV12-3/TRBV12-4	.
CSVATTMYDGYTF	.	TRBV29-1	medium-sized
CASGFGRTANYGYTF	.	TRBV12-5	.
CASSFLSIGNTIYF	.	TRBV7-9	few
CASSVYDEQFF	.	TRBV2	few
CASSDVSPRHGTEAFF	.	TRBV2	.
CASTRGALETQYF	.	TRBV2	.
CASSAGVLETQYF	.	TRBV7-7	.
CASSQTGTLSSPLHF	.	TRBV27	.
CASSARDREVWGTSNEQFF	TRBD1	TRBV6-1	.
CASHKSMNTEAFF	.	TRBV6-5	.
CASSQEGADTQYF	.	TRBV3-1/TRBV3-2	few
CASSRPGQGGKTQYF	TRBD1	TRBV11-1	.
CASSLDVAAYNEQFF	.	TRBV11-3	.
CATSDVQGGLDEQYF	.	TRBV24-1	.
CASSPQSRGSGNTIYF	.	TRBV18	.
CASSDSETLGGYTF	.	TRBV6-4	.
CASSLAGQVSGNTIYF	.	TRBV5-1	once
CASSPTGRNTEAFF	.	TRBV5-6	.
CASSPLAGGTYNEQFF	TRBD2	TRBV18	.
CASSEALDRWDTDTQYF	.	TRBV2	.
CASSSTGGDTEAFF	TRBD1	TRBV5-1	.
CASSPVSGAAEAFF	.	TRBV18	.
CASSRQGGGQPQHF	TRBD1	TRBV19	.
CASSPLDENGYTF	.	TRBV18	.
CASSLGVAYGSGYEQYF	.	TRBV7-9	.
CASSSTGTAVDTQYF	.	TRBV21-1	few
CASSQRAGQNTGELFF	.	TRBV4-2	.
CASINPRVHTEAFF	.	TRBV5-4	once
CASRAPPTLMNTEAFF	.	TRBV19	.
CASSPPTRGGPHNEQFF	TRBD2	TRBV18	.
CASKPRLGGKLFF	.	TRBV5-6	.
CASSPSTDTQYF	.	TRBV18	.
CASSLSGWSTEAFF	.	TRBV7-9	few
CASRRQETQYF	.	TRBV2	.
CASSPKRIYGYTF	.	TRBV18	.
CASSPQGTANEKLFF	.	TRBV7-8	many
CASSGGFADTQYF	.	TRBV2	.
CASSFRPGVGYNSPLHF	.	TRBV27	.
CASRGQSNQPQHF	TRBD1	TRBV2	.
CSGKTGGYEQYF	TRBD1	TRBV29-1	few
CAISDPQGAYEQYF	.	TRBV10-3	.
CASSTLGRMNTEAFF	.	TRBV19	.
CASSFAQNTGELFF	.	TRBV6-5	.
CASSLSGSSYNSPLHF	.	TRBV5-4	.
CASSQDRASGGRGFIQYF	TRBD2	TRBV3-1/TRBV3-2	.
CASSLVGGGLLLNEQFF	.	TRBV5-1	.